This passage covers 3 T cell receptor beta chains from one sample sequenced in a study of monozygotic twins with cystic fibrosis (dated by TCRdb to the early 2020s). The library was generated by the immunoSEQ multiplex PCR assay. In TCRdb, the immuneACCESS table is reduced to in-frame sequences with V and J assigned. These tables do not hold every clone; where another copy was compared, an unresolved V gene accounts for under half, and the others remain unexplained. The sample table shows around 8,800 clones, and roughly nine tenths are seen once. Of the sample, more than 4.5% is held by the ten largest clones. The sequencing input was blood. The receptor set was obtained from a boy under 10 years old with cystic fibrosis.

The chain links TRBV14 to TRBJ2-7, with D unresolved. There are 17 residues in the CDR3. V gave up 0 bases and J gave up 1 base, with 16 bases separating them. From germline, CDR1 is SGHDN and CDR2 FVKESK. CDR3 in amino acids: CASSQDMAGTLSYEQYF. DNA for the CDR3: TGTGCCAGCAGCCAAGATATGGCCGGAACTTTGTCCTACGAGCAGTACTTC.

The table lists this clone with a few counts. The chain has TRBV7-9 and TRBJ2-1; D unclear. CDR1 and CDR2 from the germline V gene are SEHNR and FQNEAQ (reference sequence). The CDR3 is made up of 13 amino acids. The ends were cut back, 5 bases at V and 2 bases at J, with 7 bases in the middle. CDR3 amino acids: CASSLGAYNEQFF. DNA of the CDR3: TGTGCCAGCAGCCTGGGCGCCTACAATGAGCAGTTCTTC. The full variable domain, its missing parts supplied by reference TRBV7-9 and TRBJ2-1, is DTGVSQNPRHKITKRGQNVTFRCDPISEHNRLYWYRQTLGQGPEFLTYFQNEAQLEKSRLLSDRFSAERPKGSFSTLEIQRTEQGDSAMYLCASSLGAYNEQFFGPGTRLTVL.

This sequence joins TRBV29-1 and TRBJ2-1; TRBD1 agrees at 7 bases. J lost 0 bases, V lost 0 bases, and 5 bases had no gene match. The germline gives CDR1 SQVTM, CDR2 ANQGSEA. The CDR3 has 16 residues. CDR3 nucleotides: TGCAGCGTTGAAGATCAGGACAGGAACTCCTACAATGAGCAGTTCTTC. It is translated as CSVEDQDRNSYNEQFF.